This T cell receptor beta chain is drawn from a study of blood T cell repertoires in COVID-19. Background on the study: From T cells, B-cell-depleted T cells, or PBMCs came the material, which was cDNA or gDNA.

As handled by the study authors: Quantification of nucleated cells was approximated via reference gene primer amplification. Sequenced by immunoSEQ multiplex PCR; TCRdb stores in-frame clones only, minus some. The D gene and trimming were derived from the DNA, and the V and J assignments and clone size from that table. The repertoire includes about 430,000 clones, 88% of them detected once, and approximately 0.96% sits in the top ten. The CDR3 loop spans 15 amino acids. Germline V gives CDR1 SGHRS, CDR2 YFSETQ. Trimming cost V 2 bases and J 6 bases, with 12 bases left between them. Sequencing was performed on PBMCs or T cells enriched from blood (not recorded which). This chain links TRBV5-1 with TRBJ1-6; D gene uncertain. The TCR was taken from a woman aged 25-40 years with acute COVID-19. CDR3 nucleotide sequence: TGCGCCAGCAGCTTCAACGCGGGTGGTAATTCACCCCTCCACTTT. Encoded protein: CASSFNAGGNSPLHF.